This TCR beta chain derives from a study of shared clonotypes between healthy human individuals (dated by TCRdb to the early 2020s). A note on the overall study: A few men and two women, aged 18 to 49 years, made up the cohort. To increase sequencing depth and limit assay-specific biases, TCR repertoire library preparation and sequencing were carried out by different laboratories using diverse techniques. Blood TCR repertoires of about 5 healthy adults were deeply sequenced to estimate repertoire size and the extent of clonotype sharing between individuals. Per donor, three plates each were used for CD4 naive and CD4 memory, two for CD8 naive, and one for CD8 memory. Between about 0.94 and 8.9 billion PBMCs per donor were obtained by leukapheresis.

Healthy HIV-negative adults with no recently reported acute infections or vaccinations were included as donors. Only Caucasian adults living in Nashville, Tennessee, USA were represented among the donors. CD4+ T cells were enriched through magnetic negative selection, after which naive cells were positively selected on CD45RA and the remaining negative fraction served as the memory subset. Blood was obtained by leukapheresis, after which PBMCs were separated by Ficoll-Histopaque density gradient centrifugation and cryopreserved in liquid nitrogen vapor phase. Analytical flow cytometry was used to check the purity and quantity of every magnetically sorted T cell population. Each sorted fraction had its genomic DNA isolated and then quantified by UV absorbance on a Nanodrop 2000c. Based on the germline V gene, the CDR1 and CDR2 sequences are MDHEN and SYDVKM. The germline ends are 11 bases apart after V is trimmed by 7 bases and J by 4 bases. The CDR3 has 12 amino acids, counting the end cysteine and phenylalanine. Just CDR3 DNA is preserved here, 36 bases in frame from base 1.

Study-wide conclusions, independent of this receptor: Rarefaction of sorted-subset datasets indicated incomplete sequencing despite the large sequencing depth. The small number of donors limited the genetic and exposure-history diversity represented. Sampling was limited to blood, and TCR repertoires in tissue likely differ from TCR repertoires in blood. Clonotypes shared by all four sorted-subset donors showed higher generation probabilities than non-shared clonotypes. Based on pairwise subsampling, the degree of clonotype sharing among donors was expected to be affected by sequencing depth. Naive subsets generally had larger estimated clonotype richness than memory subsets. When a few donors were compared, the shared fraction of clonotypes was around 5% for naive CD4, roughly 3.3% for naive CD8, roughly 2.3% for memory CD4, and 0.4% for memory CD8.

For this clone: There is no known antigen for this receptor. Base qualities are not provided; no much larger clone lies one nucleotide away. At the DNA level, this CDR3 is encoded by other sequences in the same sample as well.

Using the deep immunoSEQ assay, TCR CDR3 regions were amplified from genomic DNA by multiplex PCR. Extracted genomic DNA from each cell subset was distributed evenly across all wells of several immunoSEQ 96-well plates, and each plate was treated as a replicate. For sorted subsets, about 210 ng of genomic DNA, equivalent to some 30,000 T cell genomes, went into each replicate PCR. Purified libraries were quantified with a Qubit 3.0 fluorometer, sized on a Bioanalyzer 2100, and re-quantified with the KAPA Library Quantification kit. Every immunoSEQ 96-well plate was sequenced on a dedicated single-read 150-cycle Illumina NextSeq 550 flow cell. The original methods were these. Because only junctional sequences without quality scores were contained in the immunoSEQ output, filtering matching that applied to full-length reads could not be performed. Sequences were annotated with PyIR, a Python wrapper for IgBLAST v1.9, and V/J genes and CDR3 were assigned using IMGT germline references. Reads with weak V/J assignments (E-value above 1e-6), missing CDR3, stop codons, out-of-frame junctions, or ambiguous translated residues were removed. V3J clonotypes were defined by identical inferred V gene, J gene, and CDR3 amino acid sequence. The percentage overlap between two repertoires was calculated by dividing the number of shared unique clonotypes by the size of the smaller repertoire. Richness of each repertoire was evaluated using RTK rarefaction, the Chao1 estimator, and Recon v2.1 estimates of unobserved clonotypes. OLGA was used to compute generation probabilities for all TCRbeta clonotypes that the gDNA method yielded from a few donors. TCRdb took over this immuneACCESS table, retaining in-frame rearrangements with V and J assigned. Such tables are incomplete; in checked studies, under half of the missing clones stem from an unresolved V gene, and the remainder is unexplained. For V, J and clone size, that table is used; D and trimming come from the DNA. This sample gives about 2.4 million clones in total; 80% to 95% of them show up just once. About 0.34% of the sample comes from the top ten.

The sequence came from a man aged 18 to 30 in good health. Some clones in this sample may be carry-over from other donors' samples. The chain employs TRBV28 and TRBJ2-7; matching of 5 bases hints at TRBD2 as the D gene. The sequenced sample consisted of naive CD4+ T cells from PBMCs. Reading the label with the study, this specimen's cell subset or site is: CD45RA+ positively selected. The bases read TGTGCCAGCACACTTTCGGGATACGAGCAGTACTTC. Protein translation: CASTLSGYEQYF.